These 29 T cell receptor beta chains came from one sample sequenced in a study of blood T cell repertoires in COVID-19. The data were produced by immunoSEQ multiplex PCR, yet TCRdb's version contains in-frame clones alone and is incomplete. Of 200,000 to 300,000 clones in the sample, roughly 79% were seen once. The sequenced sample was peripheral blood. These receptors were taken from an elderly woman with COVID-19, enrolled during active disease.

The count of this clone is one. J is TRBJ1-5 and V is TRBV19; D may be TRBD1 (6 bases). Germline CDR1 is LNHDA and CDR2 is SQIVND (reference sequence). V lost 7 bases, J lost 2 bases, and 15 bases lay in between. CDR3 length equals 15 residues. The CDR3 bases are TGTGCCAGTACGAGGCAGGGGTATCGCAATCAGCCCCAGCATTTT. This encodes CASTRQGYRNQPQHF. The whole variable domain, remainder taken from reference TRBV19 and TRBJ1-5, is DGGITQSPKYLFRKEGQNVTLSCEQNLNHDAMYWYRQDPGQGLRLIYYSQIVNDFQKGDIAEGYSVSREKKESFPLTVTSAQKNPTAFYLCASTRQGYRNQPQHFGDGTRLSIL.

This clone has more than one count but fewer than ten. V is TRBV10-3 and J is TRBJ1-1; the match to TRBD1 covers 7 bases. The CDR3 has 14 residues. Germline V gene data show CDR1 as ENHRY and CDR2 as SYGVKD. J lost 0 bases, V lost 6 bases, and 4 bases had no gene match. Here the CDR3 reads CAIRRQGVNTEAFF. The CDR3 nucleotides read TGTGCCATCAGGCGACAGGGCGTGAACACTGAAGCTTTCTTT.

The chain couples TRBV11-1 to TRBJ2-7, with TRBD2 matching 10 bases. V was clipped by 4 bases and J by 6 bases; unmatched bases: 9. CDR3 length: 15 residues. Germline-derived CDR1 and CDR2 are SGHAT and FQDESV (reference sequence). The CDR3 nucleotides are TGTGCCAGCAGCTCGCGACTAGCGGGTGTAGGCGAGCAGTACTTC. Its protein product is CASSSRLAGVGEQYF.

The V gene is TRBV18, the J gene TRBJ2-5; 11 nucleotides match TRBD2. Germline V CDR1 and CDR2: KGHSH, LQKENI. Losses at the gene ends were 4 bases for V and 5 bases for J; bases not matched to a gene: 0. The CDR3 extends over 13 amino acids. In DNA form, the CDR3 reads TGTGCCAGCTCACTAGCGGGAGGGGAGACCCAGTACTTC. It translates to CASSLAGGETQYF.

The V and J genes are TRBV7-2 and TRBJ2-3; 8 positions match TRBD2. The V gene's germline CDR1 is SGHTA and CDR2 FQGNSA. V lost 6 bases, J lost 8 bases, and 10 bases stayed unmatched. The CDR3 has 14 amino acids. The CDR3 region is CASRFGESGSTQYF. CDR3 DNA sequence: TGTGCCAGCAGATTCGGAGAGAGCGGGAGTACGCAGTATTTT. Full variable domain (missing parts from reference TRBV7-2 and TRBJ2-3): GAGVSQSPSNKVTEKGKDVELRCDPISGHTALYWYRQSLGQGLEFLIYFQGNSAPDKSGLPSDRFSAERTGGSVSTLTIQRTQQEDSAVYLCASRFGESGSTQYFGPGTRLTVL.

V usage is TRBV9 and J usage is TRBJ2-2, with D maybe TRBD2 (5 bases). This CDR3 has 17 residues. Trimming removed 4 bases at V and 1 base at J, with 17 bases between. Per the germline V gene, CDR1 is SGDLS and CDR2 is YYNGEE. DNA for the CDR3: TGTGCCAGCAGCCCTCCCCGGGGTAGCGTGAACACCGGGGAGCTGTTTTTT. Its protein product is CASSPPRGSVNTGELFF.

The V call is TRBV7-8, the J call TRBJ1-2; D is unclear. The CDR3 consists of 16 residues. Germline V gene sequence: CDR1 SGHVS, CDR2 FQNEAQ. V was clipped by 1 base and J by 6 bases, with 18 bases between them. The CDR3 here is CASSLVRARRSHGYTF. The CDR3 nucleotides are TGTGCCAGCAGCTTAGTGAGGGCTCGGAGGTCACATGGCTACACCTTC.

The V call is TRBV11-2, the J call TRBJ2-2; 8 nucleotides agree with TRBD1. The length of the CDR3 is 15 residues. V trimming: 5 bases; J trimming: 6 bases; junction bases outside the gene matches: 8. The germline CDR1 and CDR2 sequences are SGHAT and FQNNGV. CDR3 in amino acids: CASSAVQGAAGELFF. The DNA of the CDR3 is TGTGCCAGCAGCGCCGTGCAGGGGGCAGCCGGGGAGCTGTTTTTT.

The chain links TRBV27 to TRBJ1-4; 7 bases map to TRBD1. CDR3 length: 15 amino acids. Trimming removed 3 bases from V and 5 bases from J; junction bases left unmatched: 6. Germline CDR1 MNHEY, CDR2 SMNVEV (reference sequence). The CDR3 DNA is TGTGCCAGCAGTTTCCTCGGGACAGAAAATGAAAAACTGTTTTTT. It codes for CASSFLGTENEKLFF.

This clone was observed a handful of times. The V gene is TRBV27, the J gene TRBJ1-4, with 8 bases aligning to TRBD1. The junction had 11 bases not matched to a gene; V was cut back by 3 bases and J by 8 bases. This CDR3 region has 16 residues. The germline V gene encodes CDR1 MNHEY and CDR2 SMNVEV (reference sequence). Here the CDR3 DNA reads TGTGCCAGCAGTTTTAAGACCGGGACAGGACGAGAAAAACTGTTTTTT. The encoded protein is CASSFKTGTGREKLFF.

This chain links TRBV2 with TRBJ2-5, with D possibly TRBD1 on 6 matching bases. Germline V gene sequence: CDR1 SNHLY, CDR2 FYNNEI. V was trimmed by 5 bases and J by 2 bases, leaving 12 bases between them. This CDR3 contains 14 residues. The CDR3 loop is CASSRRQEQETQYF. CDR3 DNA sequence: TGTGCCAGCAGTCGTCGACAGGAGCAAGAGACCCAGTACTTC. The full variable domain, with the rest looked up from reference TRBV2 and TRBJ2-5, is EPEVTQTPSHQVTQMGQEVILRCVPISNHLYFYWYRQILGQKVEFLVSFYNNEISEKSEIFDDQFSVERPDGSNFTLKIRSTKLEDSAMYFCASSRRQEQETQYFGPGTRLLVL.

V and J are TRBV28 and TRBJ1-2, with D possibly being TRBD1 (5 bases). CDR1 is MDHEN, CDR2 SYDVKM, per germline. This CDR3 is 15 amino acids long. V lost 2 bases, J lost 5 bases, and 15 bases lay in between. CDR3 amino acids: CASSLMAGTRYGYTF. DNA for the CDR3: TGTGCCAGCAGTTTAATGGCAGGGACTCGGTATGGCTACACCTTC.

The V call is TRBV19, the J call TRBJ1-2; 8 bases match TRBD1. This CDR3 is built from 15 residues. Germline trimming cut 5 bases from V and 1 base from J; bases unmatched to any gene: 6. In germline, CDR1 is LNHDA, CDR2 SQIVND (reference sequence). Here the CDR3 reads CASSPGQGSNYGYTF. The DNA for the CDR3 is TGTGCCAGTAGTCCTGGACAGGGTAGTAACTATGGCTACACCTTC.

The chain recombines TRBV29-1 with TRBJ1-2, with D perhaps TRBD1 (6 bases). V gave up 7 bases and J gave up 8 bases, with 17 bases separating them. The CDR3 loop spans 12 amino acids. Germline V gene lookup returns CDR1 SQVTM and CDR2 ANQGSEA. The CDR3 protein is CSATDRREGYTF. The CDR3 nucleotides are TGCAGCGCCACTGACAGGCGAGAGGGCTACACCTTC.

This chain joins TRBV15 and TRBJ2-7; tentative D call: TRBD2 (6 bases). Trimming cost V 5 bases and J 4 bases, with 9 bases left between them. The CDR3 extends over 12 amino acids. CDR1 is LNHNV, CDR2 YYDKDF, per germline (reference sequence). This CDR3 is CATSVSGYEQYF. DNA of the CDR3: TGTGCCACCAGCGTTAGCGGTTACGAGCAGTACTTC.

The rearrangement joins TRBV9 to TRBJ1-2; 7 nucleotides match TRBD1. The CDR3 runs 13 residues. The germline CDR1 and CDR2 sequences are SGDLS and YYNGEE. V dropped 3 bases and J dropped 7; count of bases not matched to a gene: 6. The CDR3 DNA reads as TGTGCCAGCAGCGCCGACAGGGATCGTGGCTACACCTTC. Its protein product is CASSADRDRGYTF.

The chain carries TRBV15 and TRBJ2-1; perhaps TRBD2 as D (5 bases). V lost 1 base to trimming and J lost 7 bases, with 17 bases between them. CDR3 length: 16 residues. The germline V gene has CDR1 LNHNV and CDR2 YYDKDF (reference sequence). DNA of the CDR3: TGTGCCACCAGCAGAGCTCTAGCCAAGGGAGAAAATGAGCAGTTCTTC. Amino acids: CATSRALAKGENEQFF.

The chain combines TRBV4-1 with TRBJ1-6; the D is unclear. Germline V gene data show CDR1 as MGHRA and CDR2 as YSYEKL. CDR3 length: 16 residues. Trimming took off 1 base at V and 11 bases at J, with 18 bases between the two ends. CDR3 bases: TGCGCCAGCAGCCAAGTTATCGGCCAGGTAACCGCACCCCTCCACTTT. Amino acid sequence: CASSQVIGQVTAPLHF.

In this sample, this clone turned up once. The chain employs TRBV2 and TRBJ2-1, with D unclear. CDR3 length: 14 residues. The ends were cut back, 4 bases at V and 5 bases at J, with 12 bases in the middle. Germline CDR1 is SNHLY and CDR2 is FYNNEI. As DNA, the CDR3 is TGTGCCAGCAGTGCGGAGCTTGGAAACAATGAGCAGTTCTTC. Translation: CASSAELGNNEQFF.

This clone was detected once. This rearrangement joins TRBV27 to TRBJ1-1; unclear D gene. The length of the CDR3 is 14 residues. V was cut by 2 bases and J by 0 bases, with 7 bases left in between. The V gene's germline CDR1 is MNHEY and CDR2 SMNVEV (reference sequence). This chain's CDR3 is CASSLSPMNTEAFF. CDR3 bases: TGTGCCAGCAGTTTAAGCCCTATGAACACTGAAGCTTTCTTT.

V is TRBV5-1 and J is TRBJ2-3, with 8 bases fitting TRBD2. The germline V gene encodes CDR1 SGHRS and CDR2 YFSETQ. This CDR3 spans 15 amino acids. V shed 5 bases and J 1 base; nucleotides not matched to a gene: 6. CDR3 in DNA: TGCGCCAGCAGAGGGGGAGCGGGGGGCACAGATACGCAGTATTTT. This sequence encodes CASRGGAGGTDTQYF.

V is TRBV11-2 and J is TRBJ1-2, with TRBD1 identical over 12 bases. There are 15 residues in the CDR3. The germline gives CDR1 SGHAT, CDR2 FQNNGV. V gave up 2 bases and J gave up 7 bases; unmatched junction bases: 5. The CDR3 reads CASSLSGTGGGGYTF. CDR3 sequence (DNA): TGTGCCAGCAGCTTATCTGGGACAGGGGGCGGTGGCTACACCTTC.

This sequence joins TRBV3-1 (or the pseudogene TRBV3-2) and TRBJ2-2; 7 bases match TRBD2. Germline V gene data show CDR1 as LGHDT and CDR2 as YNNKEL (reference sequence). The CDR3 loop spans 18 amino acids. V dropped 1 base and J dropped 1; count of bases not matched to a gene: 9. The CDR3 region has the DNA TGTGCCAGCAGCCAAGGAGGCCTCTCGGGGGGGAACACCGGGGAGCTGTTTTTT. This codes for CASSQGGLSGGNTGELFF.

The CDR3 DNA reads as TGTGCCAGCAGCCATACAGGGGAAGGAGGCTACACCTTC. Amino acids: CASSHTGEGGYTF. The rearrangement uses TRBV3-1 (or the pseudogene TRBV3-2) and TRBJ1-2; 7 bases match TRBD1. V lost 3 bases to trimming and J lost 8 bases; unmatched junction nucleotides: 6. The CDR3 runs 13 residues. CDR1 and CDR2 (germline): LGHDT, YNNKEL (reference sequence).

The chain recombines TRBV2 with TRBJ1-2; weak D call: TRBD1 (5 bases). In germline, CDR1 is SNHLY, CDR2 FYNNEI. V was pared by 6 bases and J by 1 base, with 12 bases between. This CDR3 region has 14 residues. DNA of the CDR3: TGTGCCAGCAGGGGAGGGGACCTTAACTATGGCTACACCTTC. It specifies CASRGGDLNYGYTF.

CDR3 nucleotide sequence: TGTGCCAGCAGTTCCGGACAGGGCCTGCAGCCCCAGCATTTT. As protein: CASSSGQGLQPQHF. V gene TRBV27 combines with J gene TRBJ1-5, with 8 nucleotides matching TRBD1. Germline values: CDR1 MNHEY, CDR2 SMNVEV (reference sequence). The V gene end was trimmed by 4 bases and the J gene end by 7 bases; junction bases not matched to a gene: 6. This CDR3 has 14 amino acids.

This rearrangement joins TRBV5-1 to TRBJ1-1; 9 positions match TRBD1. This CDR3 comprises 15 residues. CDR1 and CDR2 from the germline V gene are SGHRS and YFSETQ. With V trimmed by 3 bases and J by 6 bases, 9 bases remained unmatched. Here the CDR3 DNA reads TGCGCCAGCAGCTCGACAGGGGGTAGGGTCCCTGAAGCTTTCTTT. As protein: CASSSTGGRVPEAFF. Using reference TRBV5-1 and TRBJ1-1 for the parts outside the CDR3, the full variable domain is KAGVTQTPRYLIKTRGQQVTLSCSPISGHRSVSWYQQTPGQGLQFLFEYFSETQRNKGNFPGRFSGRQFSNSRSEMNVSTLELGDSALYLCASSSTGGRVPEAFFGQGTRLTVV.

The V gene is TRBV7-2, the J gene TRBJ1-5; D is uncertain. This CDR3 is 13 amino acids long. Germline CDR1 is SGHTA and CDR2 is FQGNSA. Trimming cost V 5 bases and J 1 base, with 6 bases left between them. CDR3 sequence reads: CASSPQSNQPQHF. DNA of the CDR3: TGTGCCAGCAGCCCACAAAGCAATCAGCCCCAGCATTTT.

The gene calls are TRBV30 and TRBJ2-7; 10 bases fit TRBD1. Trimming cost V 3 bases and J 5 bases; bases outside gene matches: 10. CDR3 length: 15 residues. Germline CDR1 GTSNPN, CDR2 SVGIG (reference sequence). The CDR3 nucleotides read TGTGCCTGGAGCGGCCGGGGGACAGGGGACGACGAGCAGTACTTC. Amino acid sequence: CAWSGRGTGDDEQYF.